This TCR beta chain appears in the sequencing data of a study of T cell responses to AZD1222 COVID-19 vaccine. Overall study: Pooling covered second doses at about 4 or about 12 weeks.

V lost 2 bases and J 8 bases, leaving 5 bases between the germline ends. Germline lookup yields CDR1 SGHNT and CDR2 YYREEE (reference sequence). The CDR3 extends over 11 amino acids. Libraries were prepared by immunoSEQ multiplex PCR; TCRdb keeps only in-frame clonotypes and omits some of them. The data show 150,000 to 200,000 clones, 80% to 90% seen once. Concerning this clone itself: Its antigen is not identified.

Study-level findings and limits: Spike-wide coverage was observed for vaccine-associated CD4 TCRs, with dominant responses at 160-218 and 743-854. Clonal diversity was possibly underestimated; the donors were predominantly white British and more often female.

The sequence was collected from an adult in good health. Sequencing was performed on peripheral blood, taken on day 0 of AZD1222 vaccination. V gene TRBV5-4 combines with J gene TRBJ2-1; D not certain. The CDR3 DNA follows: TGTGCCAGCAGCTTCCGGGATGAGCAGTTCTTC. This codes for CASSFRDEQFF.